This TCR beta chain was found in a study of breast tumors, draining lymph nodes, adjacent tissues. Germline CDR1 is SNHLY and CDR2 is FYNNEI. The CDR3 loop spans 16 amino acids. J was trimmed by 7 bases and V by 5 bases; bases with no gene match: 12. Study-wide results and limits: The data were judged consistent with most tumor T cells coming from lymph node and expanding in tumor.

This clonotype was observed once. Antigen specificity is unknown. Breast cancer patients provided tissue from their axillary draining lymph nodes. TCRdb re-derived calls from the multiplex PCR reads in MiXCR, one entry per CDR3 protein. Of over 150,000 distinct CDR3 sequences listed, over 25% are singletons. V gene TRBV2 combines with J gene TRBJ2-7; 12 bases line up with TRBD1. This receptor was obtained from a female donor with breast cancer. Some clones in this sample may be carry-over from other donors' samples. The sequencing sample was made of axillary lymph node tissue. CDR3 loop: CASSSGGGTGGDEQYF. Written as DNA, the CDR3 is TGTGCCAGCAGTAGCGGGGGGGGGACAGGGGGCGATGAGCAGTACTTC. Filled out from reference TRBV2 and TRBJ2-7, the complete variable domain reads EPEVTQTPSHQVTQMGQEVILRCVPISNHLYFYWYRQILGQKVEFLVSFYNNEISEKSEIFDDQFSVERPDGSNFTLKIRSTKLEDSAMYFCASSSGGGTGGDEQYFGPGTRLTVT.